Each of the 19 T cell receptor beta chains below was sequenced from the same sample in a study of cytomegalovirus exposure and HLA in healthy donors. Amplification used 60 Vbeta primers and 13 Jbeta primers. The assay was immunoSEQ multiplex PCR, and TCRdb's table has in-frame clones only and misses some. The repertoire holds 150,000 to 200,000 clones, with more than 75% as singletons. The sample taken for sequencing was PBMCs. These receptors were collected from a woman aged 40 to 49 in good health and CMV-seronegative.

This chain joins TRBV11-1 and TRBJ2-1; D is unresolved. Trimming shortened V by 4 bases and J by 5 bases, and 3 bases separated the two germline ends. This CDR3 has 11 amino acids. Looked up from germline, CDR1 is SGHAT and CDR2 is FQDESV (reference sequence). CDR3: CASSWHNEQFF. The CDR3 DNA reads as TGTGCCAGCAGCTGGCACAATGAGCAGTTCTTC.

The chain joins TRBV7-9 to TRBJ2-7; 9 bases match TRBD2. The germline CDR1 and CDR2 sequences are SEHNR and FQNEAQ (reference sequence). This CDR3 comprises 14 residues. The CDR3 DNA sequence: TGTGCAAGTACGCTAGCGGGAAATTCAGGCGAGCAGTACTTC. It specifies CASTLAGNSGEQYF.

This chain's CDR3 is CASSTGQGNQETQYF. The CDR3, as DNA: TGTGCCAGCAGCACGGGACAGGGGAACCAAGAGACCCAGTACTTC. This sequence joins TRBV5-6 and TRBJ2-5, with 10 bases fitting TRBD1. Germline V CDR1 and CDR2: SGHDT, YYEEEE. The CDR3 consists of 15 residues. The J segment lost 0 bases and the V segment lost 4 bases, leaving 3 bases of the junction unmatched.

V gene TRBV2 combines with J gene TRBJ2-5, with TRBD2 matching 9 bases. V lost 3 bases, J lost 2 bases, and 4 bases stayed unmatched. Per germline, CDR1 SNHLY and CDR2 FYNNEI. This CDR3 spans 15 amino acids. The CDR3 region has the DNA TGTGCCAGCAGTGATGGGGCGGGGGGGCAAGAGACCCAGTACTTC. Its protein is CASSDGAGGQETQYF.

V usage is TRBV2 and J usage is TRBJ2-3; D is unresolved. Trimming left V 8 bases short and J 4 bases short, with 7 bases between. This CDR3 has 11 residues. Germline CDR1 reads SNHLY; CDR2 reads FYNNEI. The DNA of the CDR3 is TGTGCCAGCGGTAGTGCAGATACGCAGTATTTT. It codes for CASGSADTQYF.

This chain connects TRBV28 to TRBJ2-4; the D is unclear. The CDR3 runs to 14 residues. In germline, CDR1 is MDHEN, CDR2 SYDVKM. V dropped 7 bases and J dropped 3 bases, with 13 bases sitting between them. CDR3 in amino acids: CASKHGQIKNIQYF. The CDR3 coding sequence is TGTGCCAGCAAGCATGGGCAGATCAAAAACATTCAGTACTTC. Full variable domain (outside the CDR3, taken from reference TRBV28 and TRBJ2-4): DVKVTQSSRYLVKRTGEKVFLECVQDMDHENMFWYRQDPGLGLRLIYFSYDVKMKEKGDIPEGYSVSREKKERFSLILESASTNQTSMYLCASKHGQIKNIQYFGAGTRLSVL.

The chain links TRBV28 to TRBJ2-5, with TRBD1 identical over 7 bases. The trim removed 6 bases at V and 4 bases at J, leaving 8 bases unmatched. This CDR3 region has 14 residues. Per the germline V gene, CDR1 is MDHEN and CDR2 is SYDVKM. The CDR3 here is CASSRKQGTETQYF. The DNA of the CDR3 is TGTGCCAGCAGCCGAAAACAGGGGACAGAGACCCAGTACTTC.

V gene TRBV11-2 combines with J gene TRBJ1-4; TRBD1 matches at 7 bases. Germline V lookup: CDR1 SGHAT, CDR2 FQNNGV. The length of the CDR3 is 16 residues. J was trimmed by 8 bases and V by 2 bases; bases with no gene match: 11. The CDR3 DNA follows: TGTGCCAGCAGCTTATATGGGACAGCGCAGGGGGAAAAACTGTTTTTT. It translates to CASSLYGTAQGEKLFF.

The CDR3 DNA is TGTGCCAGCAGCTTAGGACCTAGTGAAAAACTGTTTTTT. This sequence encodes CASSLGPSEKLFF. The chain carries TRBV7-6 and TRBJ1-4; no clear D gene. Germline V gene data show CDR1 as SGHVS and CDR2 as FNYEAQ. The CDR3 length is 13 residues. Trimming removed 1 base at V and 7 bases at J, with 7 bases between.

The chain uses TRBV29-1 and TRBJ1-2; D gene uncertain. V lost 7 bases to trimming and J lost 4 bases, with 13 bases between them. CDR1 is SQVTM, CDR2 ANQGSEA, per germline. This CDR3 spans 12 amino acids. This CDR3 is CSARKEGYGYTF. In DNA form, the CDR3 reads TGCAGCGCGAGGAAGGAAGGCTATGGCTACACCTTC.

This chain connects TRBV5-6 to TRBJ2-2, with D unresolved. V lost 0 bases, J lost 3 bases, and 12 bases lay in between. Germline-derived CDR1 and CDR2 are SGHDT and YYEEEE. The CDR3 sequence is 16 residues long. Here the CDR3 DNA reads TGTGCCAGCAGCTTGGATCTAGAGATTGACACCGGGGAGCTGTTTTTT. This encodes CASSLDLEIDTGELFF.

The rearrangement uses TRBV7-2 and TRBJ2-5, with 12 bases lining up with TRBD2. Trimming at V came to 4 bases and at J to 10 bases, leaving 10 bases not matched to a gene. The length of the CDR3 is 15 residues. Germline V gives CDR1 SGHTA, CDR2 FQGNSA. CDR3 residues: CASSSGTSGWGDQYF. DNA of the CDR3: TGTGCCAGCAGCTCGGGGACTAGCGGGTGGGGGGACCAGTACTTC.

CDR3 sequence (DNA): TGTGCCAGCAGCTTTGGGGGGGTAGATCACACTGAAGCTTTCTTT. Encoded protein: CASSFGGVDHTEAFF. V usage is TRBV7-9 and J usage is TRBJ1-1; possible D gene TRBD1, 5 bases. V shed 3 bases and J shed 3 bases, with 14 bases lying between them. The CDR3 spans 15 residues. Germline V gene data show CDR1 as SEHNR and CDR2 as FQNEAQ (reference sequence).

J is TRBJ2-3 and V is TRBV27, with 9 bases that match TRBD2. Germline CDR1 reads MNHEY; CDR2 reads SMNVEV (reference sequence). V lost 5 bases to trimming and J lost 4 bases; unmatched junction nucleotides: 13. The CDR3 loop spans 17 amino acids. CDR3 protein: CASSEGGGGRGPDTQYF. The DNA of the CDR3 is TGTGCCAGCAGTGAGGGAGGGGGCGGGAGGGGACCAGATACGCAGTATTTT.

This chain joins TRBV9 and TRBJ1-1; a weak D match, TRBD1 (6 bases). The CDR3 contains 14 residues. In germline, CDR1 is SGDLS, CDR2 YYNGEE. The V end lost 0 bases, the J end lost 3 bases, and 9 bases lay between the germline ends. The CDR3 DNA reads as TGTGCCAGCAGCGTAGCTGAGGGGGACACTGAAGCTTTCTTT. Amino acid sequence: CASSVAEGDTEAFF.

The chain links TRBV7-3 to TRBJ2-5; 9 positions agree with TRBD1. The V segment lost 2 bases and the J segment 4 bases; nucleotides outside the gene matches: 11. CDR3 length equals 17 residues. The V gene's germline CDR1 is SGHTA and CDR2 FQGTGA. DNA for the CDR3: TGTGCCAGCAGCTTATTCGGCCGGACAGGGGTCTCAGAGACCCAGTACTTC. Translation gives CASSLFGRTGVSETQYF.

The chain joins TRBV27 to TRBJ2-1, with a possible D match to TRBD2 (6 bases). V was clipped by 7 bases and J by 10 bases, with 14 bases between them. The CDR3 totals 12 residues. Germline CDR1 reads MNHEY; CDR2 reads SMNVEV (reference sequence). The CDR3 nucleotides read TGTGCCAGCATTTCGGGGGAGAGGGAGCAGTTCTTC. Translated: CASISGEREQFF.

This clone appeared a few times. The gene calls are TRBV7-2 and TRBJ1-2, with D possibly TRBD1 on 6 matching bases. Germline CDR1 reads SGHTA; CDR2 reads FQGNSA. V was pared by 1 base and J by 6 bases, with 12 bases between. The CDR3 runs 14 residues. The CDR3 DNA sequence: TGTGCCAGCAGCTTAGACCCAGGGGTGGATGGCTACACCTTC. This translates into CASSLDPGVDGYTF.

This chain uses TRBV7-2 with TRBJ1-2, with D tentatively TRBD1 (6 bases). This CDR3 spans 14 amino acids. Germline CDR1 is SGHTA and CDR2 is FQGNSA. V was cut by 5 bases and J by 4 bases, with 14 bases left in between. The CDR3 spells CASSPGGPRYGYTF. CDR3 in DNA: TGTGCCAGCAGCCCGGGGGGCCCGCGCTATGGCTACACCTTC.